Sequencing of this T cell receptor (beta chain) was carried out in a study of beta chain features in type 1 diabetes. Findings and caveats of the study: HLA effects on TCRB rearrangement stayed unresolved here. Moderate yet significant TCRB CDR3 shortening was seen in Type 1 diabetes patients in all four CD4+ subsets.

Germline V lookup: CDR1 GTSNPN, CDR2 SVGIG (reference sequence). The CDR3 has 14 residues. As every portion of the isolated RNA was reverse transcribed, the sequencing read expressed TCRB transcripts. This table comes from immunoSEQ multiplex PCR, and its TCRdb copy is limited to in-frame clones, with some not included. The data contain 95,000 to 150,000 clones, roughly 17% of them singletons. This clone showed up just a few times. Antigen: not known. Sequencing was carried out using central memory CD4+ T cells from blood. The receptor comes from a man aged 18 to 35 with type 1 diabetes. The chain couples TRBV30 to TRBJ2-5, with TRBD1 as a possible D gene (5 bases). TRBJ2-7 matches the DNA end more closely, so the J call is doubtful. CDR3 nucleotide sequence: TGTGCCTGGAGTGTCCAGGGTTACTCCTACGAGCAGTACTTC. Translation gives CAWSVQGYSYEQYF.